The present T cell receptor beta chain was sequenced within a study of blood T cell repertoires in COVID-19. Study-level information: There were acute and convalescent COVID-19 samples, and they came from the United States, Italy and Spain. Nucleic acid was either cDNA or gDNA, and it came from T cells, B-cell-depleted T cells, or PBMCs.

As to this clone: At one end, the junction sequence differs from germline, possibly due to a read error.

Authors' analysis steps: By means of reference gene primer amplification, nucleated cell counts were estimated. Clones were read by immunoSEQ multiplex PCR, and TCRdb kept only the in-frame ones, dropping some. That table furnishes V, J and clone size, whereas the DNA furnished D and trimming. The table records more than 110,000 clones, 85% of them present only once. CDR1 and CDR2 (germline): LGHDT, YNNKEL (reference sequence). The CDR3 has 14 residues. The source is a man over 45 with acute or convalescent COVID-19. The rearrangement joins TRBV3-1 (or the pseudogene TRBV3-2) to TRBJ1-2, with 8 bases matching TRBD1. The sequenced sample was peripheral blood. CDR3 DNA: TGTGCCAGCAGAACCGCCGGACAGGGATATGGCCACACCTTC. Protein: CASRTAGQGYGHTF.